The 32 T cell receptor beta chains below all came from one sample that was sequenced in a study of regulatory T cells in long-lasting Graves disease. Library construction for TCR beta used iRepertoire HTBI primers and Arm-PCR of CDR3 regions. TCRdb re-derived calls from the multiplex PCR reads in MiXCR, one entry per CDR3 protein. The repertoire holds about 620,000 distinct CDR3 sequences, with roughly 15% as singletons. Time point described: newly diagnosed GD, antithyroid drugs for less than 3 months. PBMCs were the source of the RNA used for TCR sequencing. The sample also formed part of further work on T cells in Graves' hyperthyroidism and ophthalmopathy.

The sample here was peripheral blood mononuclear cells (PBMCs), taken at new diagnosis, from a patient treated with antithyroid drugs. The receptor source for this set is a woman aged 30 to 39 with Graves disease.

As for this clonotype: One base away lies a much larger clone, so this may be a sequencing read error. The rearrangement joins TRBV29-1 to TRBJ1-1; weak D call: TRBD1 (5 bases). This CDR3 has 12 amino acids. Germline loops: CDR1 SQVTM, CDR2 ANQGSEA. Trimming left V 4 bases short and J 4 bases short, with 10 bases between. The DNA of the CDR3 is TGCAGCGTTGTGATGGGACCCACTGAAGCTTTCTTT. This codes for CSVVMGPTEAFF.

Details on this clonotype: A clone one base away is much larger, so this may be a read error. The genes are TRBV29-1 and TRBJ1-1; D ambiguous. Germline-derived CDR1 and CDR2 are SQVTM and ANQGSEA. There are 10 residues in the CDR3. Between the trimmed V and J ends, which lost 4 bases and 6 bases, there was a span of 6 bases. In nucleotides, the CDR3 is TGCAGCGTTGTGCACGCTGAAGCTTTCTTT. Translated, it gives CSVVHAEAFF.

This clonotype has at least ten counts. The chain joins TRBV7-9 to TRBJ1-3; D is possibly TRBD1 (6 bases). The CDR3 contains 12 residues. V shed 6 bases and J shed 9 bases, with 12 bases lying between them. Germline CDR1 reads SEHNR; CDR2 reads FQNEAQ (reference sequence). CDR3: CASSRQDPTIYF. The CDR3 DNA sequence: TGTGCCAGCAGTCGACAGGACCCCACCATATATTTT.

This clonotype was seen ten or more times. The chain carries TRBV30 and TRBJ2-1; 7 bases line up with TRBD1. V shed 7 bases and J 9 bases; nucleotides not matched to a gene: 15. From germline, CDR1 is GTSNPN and CDR2 SVGIG (reference sequence). The CDR3 has 14 amino acids. CDR3 region: CALRWTGTVGEQFF. The DNA of the CDR3 is TGTGCCTTACGTTGGACAGGCACCGTGGGTGAGCAGTTCTTC.

CDR3 in amino acids: CASSPRTGSGEQYF. The CDR3 DNA reads as TGTGCCAGCTCCCCAAGGACAGGTAGTGGCGAGCAGTACTTC. The chain employs TRBV18 and TRBJ2-7; 7 bases match TRBD1. The CDR3 runs to 14 residues. From germline, CDR1 is KGHSH and CDR2 LQKENI. Unmatched junction bases numbered 11, after V lost 6 bases and J lost 6 bases. Combining the CDR3 with reference TRBV18 and TRBJ2-7 gives the whole variable domain NAGVMQNPRHLVRRRGQEARLRCSPMKGHSHVYWYRQLPEEGLKFMVYLQKENIIDESGMPKERFSAEFPKEGPSILRIQQVVRGDSAAYFCASSPRTGSGEQYFGPGTRLTVT.

In this sample, this clonotype turned up a few times. The chain is built from TRBV28 and TRBJ2-7; 7 bases map to TRBD1. Per germline, CDR1 MDHEN and CDR2 SYDVKM. The CDR3 spans 16 residues. The V segment lost 3 bases and the J segment 5 bases; nucleotides outside the gene matches: 13. The CDR3 DNA is TGTGCCAGCAGTTTGTCCGGGACAGATCTGTTCGACGAGCAGTACTTC. It specifies CASSLSGTDLFDEQYF.

The chain's CDR3 is CASSPGTTNSPLHF. The CDR3 nucleotides read TGCGCCAGCAGTCCCGGGACAACCAATTCACCCCTCCACTTT. The V and J genes are TRBV10-1 and TRBJ1-6; the D gene is possibly TRBD1 (6 bases). CDR1 is WNHNN and CDR2 is SYGVQD in the germline V gene (reference sequence). V shed 5 bases and J shed 7 bases, with 12 bases lying between them. This CDR3 region has 14 residues.

This clonotype has more than one count but fewer than ten. V usage is TRBV15 and J usage is TRBJ2-5, with D perhaps matching TRBD2 (6 bases). V was pared by 1 base and J by 6 bases, with 9 bases between. The CDR3 consists of 13 residues. The germline V gene encodes CDR1 LNHNV and CDR2 YYDKDF (reference sequence). The CDR3 protein is CATSRATRQTQYF. Here the CDR3 DNA reads TGTGCCACCAGCAGAGCGACTAGACAGACCCAGTACTTC.

The chain recombines TRBV11-3 with TRBJ2-2, with D possibly TRBD2 on 5 matching bases. Trimming took 5 bases from V and 5 from J, leaving 9 bases between them. CDR3 length equals 13 residues. Germline V CDR1 and CDR2: SGHNT, YENEEA. CDR3: CASSATGTGELFF. As DNA, the CDR3 is TGTGCCAGCAGCGCGACGGGGACCGGGGAGCTGTTTTTT.

This clonotype has a count of ten or more. The rearrangement uses TRBV24-1 and TRBJ2-5; 7 bases are a match to TRBD2. CDR1 and CDR2 (germline): KGHDR, SFDVKD. This CDR3 is built from 16 residues. The V and J ends lost 0 bases and 3 bases, in that order; junction bases with no gene match: 6. For the CDR3, the DNA is TGTGCCACCAGTGATTTGGAAGGCGGGAGCGAAGAGACCCAGTACTTC. It yields the protein CATSDLEGGSEETQYF.

This clonotype was counted at least ten times. This chain uses TRBV7-2 with TRBJ2-5; TRBD1 matches 10 bases. The trim removed 1 base at V and 5 bases at J, leaving 10 bases unmatched. The CDR3 extends over 17 amino acids. From germline, CDR1 is SGHTA and CDR2 FQGNSA. The DNA of the CDR3 is TGTGCCAGCAGCTTAGGTCGGGGCCCGGGACAGGGGGAGACCCAGTACTTC. Protein product: CASSLGRGPGQGETQYF.

This sequence joins TRBV18 and TRBJ2-5; D may be TRBD1 (5 bases). CDR3 size: 12 residues. Germline loops: CDR1 KGHSH, CDR2 LQKENI. V was cut by 3 bases and J by 9 bases, with 11 bases left in between. This chain's CDR3 is CASSPGRVSQYF. The DNA for the CDR3 is TGTGCCAGCTCACCGGGCAGGGTATCCCAGTACTTC. Combining the CDR3 with reference TRBV18 and TRBJ2-5 gives the whole variable domain NAGVMQNPRHLVRRRGQEARLRCSPMKGHSHVYWYRQLPEEGLKFMVYLQKENIIDESGMPKERFSAEFPKEGPSILRIQQVVRGDSAAYFCASSPGRVSQYFGPGTRLLVL.

The chain carries TRBV3-1 and TRBJ1-1; tentative D call: TRBD1 (5 bases). With 0 bases removed from V and 10 bases from J, the gap between germline ends came to 15 bases. CDR3 length: 14 amino acids. From germline, CDR1 is LGHDT and CDR2 YNNKEL (reference sequence). This chain's CDR3 is CASSQEGLRLRAFF. Written as DNA, the CDR3 is TGTGCCAGCAGCCAAGAGGGGCTTCGGCTTAGAGCTTTCTTT.

The chain is built from TRBV6-1 and TRBJ2-1; TRBD2 matches 7 bases. The CDR3 covers 16 residues. Losses at the gene ends were 4 bases for V and 9 bases for J; bases not matched to a gene: 15. Per the germline V gene, CDR1 is MNHNS and CDR2 is SASEGT. The CDR3 sequence is CASSVGGFPIRAEQFF. The DNA of the CDR3 is TGTGCCAGCAGTGTCGGGGGGTTTCCCATCAGGGCTGAGCAGTTCTTC.

This clonotype has at least ten counts. This chain links TRBV2 with TRBJ2-2; D perhaps matches TRBD2 (6 bases). V lost 5 bases to trimming and J lost 1 base, with 14 bases between them. This CDR3 has 16 residues. Germline loops: CDR1 SNHLY, CDR2 FYNNEI. CDR3 residues: CASSPQGSGNTGELFF. The CDR3 DNA reads as TGTGCCAGCAGTCCCCAGGGTAGCGGGAACACCGGGGAGCTGTTTTTT.

Here the CDR3 reads CASSSGGAGGYNEQFF. CDR3 bases: TGTGCCAGCAGTTCGGGGGGGGCGGGAGGATACAATGAGCAGTTCTTC. The chain links TRBV28 to TRBJ2-1; 8 bases are a match to TRBD2. Germline trimming cut 4 bases from V and 4 bases from J; bases unmatched to any gene: 9. Looked up from germline, CDR1 is MDHEN and CDR2 is SYDVKM. CDR3 length: 16 residues.

This clonotype was found many times. V and J are TRBV7-2 and TRBJ2-3, with 9 bases aligning to TRBD2. J gave up 2 bases and V 6 bases, and 3 bases lay outside the gene matches. The CDR3 is 14 amino acids. Germline CDR1 reads SGHTA; CDR2 reads FQGNSA. The CDR3 is CASRRTSDTDTQYF. The CDR3, as DNA: TGTGCCAGCAGGAGGACTAGCGACACAGATACGCAGTATTTT. Variable domain in full (rest from reference TRBV7-2 and TRBJ2-3): GAGVSQSPSNKVTEKGKDVELRCDPISGHTALYWYRQSLGQGLEFLIYFQGNSAPDKSGLPSDRFSAERTGGSVSTLTIQRTQQEDSAVYLCASRRTSDTDTQYFGPGTRLTVL.

This clonotype was found many times. The CDR3 sequence is CASSLGANEQFF. The CDR3 DNA is TGTGCCAGCAGCTTAGGGGCAAATGAGCAGTTCTTC. The chain has TRBV7-3 and TRBJ2-1, with D possibly matching TRBD1 (5 bases). The germline V gene has CDR1 SGHTA and CDR2 FQGTGA. The CDR3 extends over 12 amino acids. V was shortened by 2 bases and J by 7 bases, with 6 bases between the two germline ends.

The rearrangement joins TRBV15 to TRBJ2-7; maybe TRBD1 (5 bases). The V end was cut by 7 bases, the J end by 5 bases, with 18 bases between. The CDR3 is made up of 14 amino acids. The V gene's germline CDR1 is LNHNV and CDR2 YYDKDF (reference sequence). CDR3 in DNA: TGTGCCACCACCCTGGGGCCGTTGGTCCACGAGCAGTACTTC. As protein: CATTLGPLVHEQYF.

In this sample, this clonotype turned up a few times. A much larger clone lies one base from this, so it may be a read error. The rearrangement links TRBV28 to TRBJ1-2, with TRBD1 matching 7 bases. The CDR3 loop spans 14 amino acids. The germline V gene encodes CDR1 MDHEN and CDR2 SYDVKM. The CDR3 coding sequence is TGTGCCAGCAGTCCCGGGACAGACGTCTATGGCTGCACCTTC. It specifies CASSPGTDVYGCTF.

Points on this clonotype: A much larger clone differs from this one at a single base, so this may be a read error. J is TRBJ1-1 and V is TRBV6-1, with D perhaps TRBD1 (5 bases). The CDR3 has 15 amino acids. CDR1 is MNHNS, CDR2 SASEGT, per germline. The CDR3 nucleotides are TGTGCCAGCCAAGCTCCAGGGATACTGTCGACTGAAGATTTCTTT. Encoded protein: CASQAPGILSTEDFF.

The rearrangement uses TRBV28 and TRBJ1-3; 8 bases line up with TRBD1. CDR3 length: 17 amino acids. The germline V gene has CDR1 MDHEN and CDR2 SYDVKM. V shed 5 bases, J shed 3 bases, and the junction held 12 bases outside the gene matches. CDR3 DNA: TGTGCCAGCAGTCCTCCCCTGGGGACAGGCCTTGGAAACACCATATATTTT. Translated: CASSPPLGTGLGNTIYF.

This clonotype showed up many times. The chain combines TRBV28 with TRBJ2-1, with TRBD1 matching 9 bases. The trim removed 8 bases at V and 5 bases at J, leaving 4 bases unmatched. Germline lookup yields CDR1 MDHEN and CDR2 SYDVKM. There are 13 residues in the CDR3. The CDR3 is CASWGTGNNEQFF. CDR3 coding DNA: TGTGCCAGCTGGGGGACAGGGAACAATGAGCAGTTCTTC.

In this sample, this clonotype turned up many times. The V gene is TRBV19, the J gene TRBJ2-1; 10 nucleotides line up with TRBD2. CDR1 and CDR2 (germline): LNHDA, SQIVND (reference sequence). CDR3 length: 15 amino acids. The V and J ends lost 7 bases and 9 bases, in that order; junction bases with no gene match: 12. In nucleotides, the CDR3 is TGTGCCAGTACCCTCGGTCTAGCGGGAGTGAGTGAGCAGTTCTTC. The encoded protein is CASTLGLAGVSEQFF. The entire variable domain, with the rest obtained from reference TRBV19 and TRBJ2-1, is as follows: DGGITQSPKYLFRKEGQNVTLSCEQNLNHDAMYWYRQDPGQGLRLIYYSQIVNDFQKGDIAEGYSVSREKKESFPLTVTSAQKNPTAFYLCASTLGLAGVSEQFFGPGTRLTVL.

Ten or more counts support this clonotype. The rearrangement uses TRBV19 and TRBJ1-3, with D maybe TRBD1 (6 bases). Deletions cut 6 bases from V and 0 bases from J, with 15 bases between. CDR3 length equals 16 residues. Germline V gene lookup returns CDR1 LNHDA and CDR2 SQIVND (reference sequence). Here the CDR3 reads CASSPHTGISGNTIYF. The CDR3 region has the DNA TGTGCCAGTAGCCCTCACACAGGGATCTCTGGAAACACCATATATTTT.

J is TRBJ2-1 and V is TRBV5-6; TRBD1 aligns across 11 bases. V shed 2 bases, J shed 14 bases, and the junction held 6 bases outside the gene matches. The CDR3 runs to 13 residues. Looked up from germline, CDR1 is SGHDT and CDR2 is YYEEEE. CDR3 protein: CASSLGQGATKFF. The CDR3 DNA is TGTGCCAGCAGCTTAGGACAGGGGGCCACGAAGTTCTTC.

In this sample, this clonotype turned up many times. V gene TRBV11-1 combines with J gene TRBJ1-2, with D possibly being TRBD1 (5 bases). V was trimmed by 0 bases and J by 1 base, leaving 9 bases between them. Germline V gene lookup returns CDR1 SGHAT and CDR2 FQDESV (reference sequence). The CDR3 covers 15 residues. CDR3 region: CASSLAGPDNYGYTF. The CDR3 nucleotides read TGTGCCAGCAGCTTAGCGGGACCAGATAACTATGGCTACACCTTC. The full variable domain, in which reference TRBV11-1 and TRBJ1-2 provide the parts outside the CDR3, is EAEVAQSPRYKITEKSQAVAFWCDPISGHATLYWYRQILGQGPELLVQFQDESVVDDSQLPKDRFSAERLKGVDSTLKIQPAELGDSAMYLCASSLAGPDNYGYTFGSGTRLTVV.

The rearrangement uses TRBV7-9 and TRBJ2-6; D call uncertain. The CDR3 has 12 amino acids. Trimming pared 11 bases from V and 2 bases from J, leaving 7 bases between. The germline gives CDR1 SEHNR, CDR2 FQNEAQ (reference sequence). The CDR3 protein is CAVPPGANVLTF. The CDR3 DNA reads TGTGCCGTCCCTCCTGGGGCCAACGTCCTGACTTTC.

The sample holds many counts of this clonotype. Germline is not matched at one junction end, which may reflect a read error. This chain links TRBV7-3 with TRBJ2-1, with 8 bases that match TRBD2. In germline, CDR1 is SGHTA, CDR2 FQGTGA. The CDR3 has 12 amino acids. The CDR3 is CASSSGAGEGVF. CDR3 DNA sequence: TGTGCCAGCAGCTCCGGAGCGGGAGAGGGGGTCTTC. Based on the CDR3 plus reference TRBV7-3 and TRBJ2-1, the full variable domain is GAGVSQTPSNKVTEKGKYVELRCDPISGHTALYWYRQSLGQGPEFLIYFQGTGAADDSGLPNDRFFAVRPEGSVSTLKIQRTERGDSAVYLCASSSGAGEGVFGPGTRLTVL.

This clonotype was seen more than once but under ten times. The genes are TRBV29-1 and TRBJ1-3; the D is unclear. The CDR3 covers 14 residues. V dropped 7 bases and J dropped 0 bases, with 13 bases sitting between them. Germline V gene sequence: CDR1 SQVTM, CDR2 ANQGSEA. The CDR3 coding sequence is TGCAGCGCCCTGGGCGTAAACTCTGGAAACACCATATATTTT. Translation: CSALGVNSGNTIYF. Based on the CDR3 plus reference TRBV29-1 and TRBJ1-3, the full variable domain is SAVISQKPSRDICQRGTSLTIQCQVDSQVTMMFWYRQQPGQSLTLIATANQGSEATYESGFVIDKFPISRPNLTFSTLTVSNMSPEDSSIYLCSALGVNSGNTIYFGEGSWLTVV.

The chain couples TRBV3-1 to TRBJ2-7; a possible D gene is TRBD2 (6 bases). CDR1 is LGHDT and CDR2 is YNNKEL in the germline V gene (reference sequence). The CDR3 covers 15 residues. V lost 3 bases and J 2 bases, leaving 14 bases between the germline ends. In DNA form, the CDR3 reads TGTGCCAGCAGCCAGGGAGGACCCTTTCCCTACGAGCAGTACTTC. Encoded protein: CASSQGGPFPYEQYF.

This clonotype was counted at least ten times. The chain employs TRBV11-2 and TRBJ1-2, with 8 nucleotides matching TRBD1. CDR1 and CDR2 from the germline V gene are SGHAT and FQNNGV. This CDR3 spans 14 amino acids. V lost 0 bases to trimming and J lost 7 bases; unmatched junction nucleotides: 4. Here the CDR3 reads CASSLDPGGSGYTF. In nucleotides, the CDR3 is TGTGCCAGCAGCTTAGATCCAGGGGGCTCTGGCTACACCTTC.